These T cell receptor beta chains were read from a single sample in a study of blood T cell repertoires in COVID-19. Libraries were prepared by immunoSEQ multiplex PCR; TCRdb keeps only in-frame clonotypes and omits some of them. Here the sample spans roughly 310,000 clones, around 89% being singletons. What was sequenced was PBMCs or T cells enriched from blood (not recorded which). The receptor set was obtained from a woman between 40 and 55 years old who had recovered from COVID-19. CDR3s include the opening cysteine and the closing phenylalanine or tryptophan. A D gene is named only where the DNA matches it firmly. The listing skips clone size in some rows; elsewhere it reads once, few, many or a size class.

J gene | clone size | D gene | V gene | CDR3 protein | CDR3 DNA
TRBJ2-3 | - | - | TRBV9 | CASSVELRGPAGYTDTQYF | TGTGCCAGCAGCGTAGAATTGCGGGGGCCGGCGGGATACACAGATACGCAGTATTTT
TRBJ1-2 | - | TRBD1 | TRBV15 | CATSRKETGYYGYTF | TGTGCCACCAGCAGAAAAGAGACAGGGTACTATGGCTACACCTTC
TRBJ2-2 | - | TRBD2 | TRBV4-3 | CASSPGALADFTGELFF | TGCGCCAGCAGCCCTGGGGCACTAGCGGACTTTACCGGGGAGCTGTTTTTT
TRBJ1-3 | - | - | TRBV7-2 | CASSPAGPGNTIYF | TGTGCCAGCAGCCCCGCGGGGCCTGGAAACACCATATATTTT
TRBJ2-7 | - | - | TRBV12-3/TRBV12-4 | CASSPSPYEQYF | TGTGCCAGCAGTCCCTCCCCCTACGAGCAGTACTTC
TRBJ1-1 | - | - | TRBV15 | CATSRGENTEAFF | TGTGCCACCAGCAGAGGAGAGAACACTGAAGCTTTCTTT
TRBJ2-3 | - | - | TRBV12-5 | CASGLWVAATDTQYF | TGTGCTAGTGGTTTGTGGGTAGCGGCTACAGATACGCAGTATTTT
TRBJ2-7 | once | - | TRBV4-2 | CASSQHPDWSTYEQYF | TGTGCCAGCAGCCAACACCCGGACTGGTCAACCTACGAGCAGTACTTC
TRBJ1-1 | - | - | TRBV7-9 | CASSLETGNTEAFF | TGTGCCAGCAGCTTAGAGACAGGTAACACTGAAGCTTTCTTT
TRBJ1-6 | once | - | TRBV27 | CASTPYRGGNSPLHF | TGTGCCAGCACCCCTTATAGGGGGGGGAATTCACCCCTCCACTTT
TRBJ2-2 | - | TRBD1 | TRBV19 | CASSAPGTGLYGELFF | TGTGCCAGTAGTGCTCCCGGGACAGGGCTTTACGGGGAGCTGTTTTTT
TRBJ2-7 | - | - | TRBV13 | CASSLRPEGGVYEQYF | TGTGCCAGCAGCTTAAGGCCCGAGGGGGGGGTCTACGAGCAGTACTTC
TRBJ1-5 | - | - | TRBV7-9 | CASSPKPILGKSVAQHF | TGTGCCAGCAGCCCCAAGCCGATCCTCGGGAAATCAGTGGCCCAGCATTTT
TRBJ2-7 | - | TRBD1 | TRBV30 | CALTGDDYEQYF | TGTGCCTTAACAGGGGACGACTACGAGCAGTACTTC
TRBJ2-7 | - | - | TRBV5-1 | CASSLRGYEQYF | TGCGCCAGCAGTCTACGAGGATACGAGCAGTACTTC